What follows is one T cell receptor beta chain and its context. The junction differs from germline at one of its ends, possibly a read error. These data belong to a study of blood T cell repertoires in COVID-19. The overall study: COVID-19 samples collected from the United States, Italy and Spain covered acute and convalescent phases. Sources were T cells, B-cell-depleted T cells, or PBMCs; the material itself was cDNA or gDNA.

In the original analysis: Nucleated cell counts were estimated from reference gene primer amplification. Only in-frame clones appear in the TCRdb table, and some are missing; sequencing was by immunoSEQ multiplex PCR. Clone size and the V and J calls come from that table; the DNA yielded D and trimming. The data hold fewer than 180,000 clones, with roughly 82% observed a single time. CDR3 size: 9 residues. CDR1 MNHNY and CDR2 SVGAGI come from the germline V gene (reference sequence). This TCR came from a man between 65 and 85 years old with acute or convalescent COVID-19. The specimen sequenced was peripheral blood. The chain recombines TRBV6-6 with TRBJ1-1; D is undetermined. In DNA form, the CDR3 reads TGTGCGGGAGGACGTAGCCCGGTCTTT. Encoded protein: CAGGRSPVF.